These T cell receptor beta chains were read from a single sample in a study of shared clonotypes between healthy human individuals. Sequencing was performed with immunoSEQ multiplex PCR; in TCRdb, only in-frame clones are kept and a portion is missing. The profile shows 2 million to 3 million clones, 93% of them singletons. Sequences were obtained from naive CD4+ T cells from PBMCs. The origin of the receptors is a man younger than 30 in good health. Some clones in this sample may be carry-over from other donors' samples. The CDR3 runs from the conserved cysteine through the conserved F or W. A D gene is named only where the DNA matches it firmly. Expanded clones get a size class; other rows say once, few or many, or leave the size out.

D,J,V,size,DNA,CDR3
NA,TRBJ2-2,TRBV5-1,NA,TGCGCCAGCAGCTTGATACAGCGGGACACCGGGGAGCTGTTTTTT,CASSLIQRDTGELFF
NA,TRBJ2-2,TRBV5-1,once,TGCGCCAGCAGCTTGGCCGTCGCGGTAGCGAACACCGGGGAGCTGTTTTTT,CASSLAVAVANTGELFF
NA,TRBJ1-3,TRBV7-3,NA,TGTGCCAGCAGCCTGGAACCCGGAAACACCATATATTTT,CASSLEPGNTIYF
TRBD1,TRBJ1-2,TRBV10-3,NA,TGTGCCATCAGTGCTGGGACAGGATTTGGATATGGCTACACCTTC,CAISAGTGFGYGYTF
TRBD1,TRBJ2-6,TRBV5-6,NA,TGTGCCAGCAGCCCGGGACAGGGGGCGTCTGGGGCCAACGTCCTGACTTTC,CASSPGQGASGANVLTF
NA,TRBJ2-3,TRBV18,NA,TGTGCCAGCTCACGGGCAGGGCTCACAGATACGCAGTATTTT,CASSRAGLTDTQYF
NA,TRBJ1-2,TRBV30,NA,TGTGCCTGGACCCACGGGGGAAACTATGGCTACACCTTC,CAWTHGGNYGYTF
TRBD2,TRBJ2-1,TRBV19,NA,TGTGCCAGCTGCAGACTAGCGGGAGTTTCCAATGAGCAGTTCTTC,CASCRLAGVSNEQFF
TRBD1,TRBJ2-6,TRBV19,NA,TGTGCCAGTAGTATAGGGGGACAGCCTGGGGCCAACGTCCTGACTTTC,CASSIGGQPGANVLTF
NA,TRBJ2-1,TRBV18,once,TGTGCCAGCTCTTCCGGACCGCCAGGGAATGAGCAGTTCTTC,CASSSGPPGNEQFF
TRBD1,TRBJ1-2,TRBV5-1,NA,TGCGCCAGCAGCTTGGCGGGACAGGGTCGGGATGGCTACACCTTC,CASSLAGQGRDGYTF
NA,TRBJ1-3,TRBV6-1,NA,TGTGCCAGCAGTGAAGCGCGTGTGTTCTCTGGAAACACCATATATTTT,CASSEARVFSGNTIYF
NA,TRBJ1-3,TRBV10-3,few,TGTGCCATCAGTGAACCCCGCCAGGGGAGCTCTGGAAACACCATATATTTT,CAISEPRQGSSGNTIYF
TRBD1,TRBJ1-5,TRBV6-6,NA,TGTGCCAGCAGTTATCTGGACAGGGGTCAGCCCCAGCATTTT,CASSYLDRGQPQHF
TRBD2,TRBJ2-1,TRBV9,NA,TGTGCCAGCGGGGGGCTAGCGGGTTACAATGAGCAGTTCTTC,CASGGLAGYNEQFF
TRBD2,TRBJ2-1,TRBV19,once,TGTGCCAGTAGTAGCGGGAGGAGGATCAGTGAGCAGTTCTTC,CASSSGRRISEQFF
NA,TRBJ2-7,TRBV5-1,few,TGCGCCAGCAGCACCTCGGCGAGGTCGTACGAGCAGTACTTC,CASSTSARSYEQYF
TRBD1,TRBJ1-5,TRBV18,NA,TGTGCCAGCTCACCAGGACAGGCTAATCAGCCCCAGCATTTT,CASSPGQANQPQHF
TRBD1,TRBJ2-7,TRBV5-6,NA,TGTGCCAGCGGGACAGGGACCTACGAGCAGTACTTC,CASGTGTYEQYF
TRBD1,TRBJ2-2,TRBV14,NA,TGTGCCAGCAGCCGACAGGGTTTTCGCACCGGGGAGCTGTTTTTT,CASSRQGFRTGELFF
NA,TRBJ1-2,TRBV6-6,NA,TGTGCCAGCCGCCTAGGGTCGCCGGGGGACTATGGCTACACCTTC,CASRLGSPGDYGYTF
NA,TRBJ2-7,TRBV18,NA,TGTGCCAGCTCACCTAGTAACAGCCAGGGTATTAACTACGAGCAGTACTTC,CASSPSNSQGINYEQYF
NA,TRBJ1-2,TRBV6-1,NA,TGTGCCAGCAGTGAGTGGGATCGATCCAGGAACTATGGCTACACCTTC,CASSEWDRSRNYGYTF
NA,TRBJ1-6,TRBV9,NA,TGTGCCAGCAGCGTAGCAGGGTTCAATTCACCCCTCCACTTT,CASSVAGFNSPLHF
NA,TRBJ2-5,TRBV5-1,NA,TGCGCCAGCAGCGCGACAGTTTTGGAGACCCAGTACTTC,CASSATVLETQYF
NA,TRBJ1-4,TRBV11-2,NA,TGTGTCAGCAGCTTAGAGGGAGGCAGAGGTGAAAAACTGTTTTTT,CVSSLEGGRGEKLFF
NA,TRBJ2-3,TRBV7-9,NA,TGTGCCAGCAGATTTGGCCTTCTAGATACGCAGTATTTT,CASRFGLLDTQYF
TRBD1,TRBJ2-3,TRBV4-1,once,TGTGCCAGCAGCTTGAAGACAGGGAGCACAGATACGCAGTATTTT,CASSLKTGSTDTQYF
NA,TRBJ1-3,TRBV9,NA,TGTGCCAGCAGCGTAGAGGCGGTACTCTCTGGAAACACCATATATTTT,CASSVEAVLSGNTIYF
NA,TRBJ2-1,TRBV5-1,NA,TGCGCCAGCAGCGCCAGCCCATCCTACAATGAGCAGTTCTTC,CASSASPSYNEQFF
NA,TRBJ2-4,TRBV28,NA,TGTGCCAGCACGTCCAGGGCGGACATTCAGTACTTC,CASTSRADIQYF
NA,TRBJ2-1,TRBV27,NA,TGTGCCAGCGGACCCCGCCTGTACAATGAGCAGTTCTTC,CASGPRLYNEQFF
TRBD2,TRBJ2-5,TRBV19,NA,TGTGCCAGTAGTATAGATGGACTAGCGGGCCAAGAGACCCAGTACTTC,CASSIDGLAGQETQYF
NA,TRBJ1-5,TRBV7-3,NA,TGTGCCAGCAGCCTGGCATGGGGGCAGCCCCAGCATTTT,CASSLAWGQPQHF
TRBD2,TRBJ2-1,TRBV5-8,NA,TGTGCCAGCAGCTTGGGTTTGATGGGGGGGATATACAATGAGCAGTTCTTC,CASSLGLMGGIYNEQFF
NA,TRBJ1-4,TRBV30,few,TGTGCCTGGAGTGTCGGAGATGCGAAACTGTTTTTT,CAWSVGDAKLFF
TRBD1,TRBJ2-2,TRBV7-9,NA,TGTGCCAGCAGCCCAGACAGGGTCGGGAACGGGGAGCTGTTTTTT,CASSPDRVGNGELFF
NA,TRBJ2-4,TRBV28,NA,TGTGCCAGCAGTTTCGGAGGGTTGGGCAAAAACATTCAGTACTTC,CASSFGGLGKNIQYF
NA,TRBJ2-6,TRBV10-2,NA,TGCGCCAGCAGTGAGTGGCGTTCTGTATCTGGGGCCAACGTCCTGACTTTC,CASSEWRSVSGANVLTF